Here is one T cell receptor beta chain with its context. This CDR3 is 12 amino acids long. Trimming removed 3 bases at V and 4 bases at J, with 6 bases between. This entry belongs to a study of T-cell reconstitution after alpha-beta-depleted transplantation in children. The authors prepared the TCRbeta library with unique molecular identifiers. TCRdb re-called the PCR reads with MiXCR, one entry per CDR3 protein. Of about 270,000 distinct CDR3 sequences listed, over 8% are singletons. The clonotype originates from a human donor who donated a stem cell graft to a child with SCID. The sample here was PBMCs from the stem cell graft donor, taken from the stem cell graft. The chain recombines TRBV12-3 or TRBV12-4 with TRBJ1-1; D is unclear. CDR3 sequence reads: CASSFGSTEAFF. DNA of the CDR3: TGTGCCAGCAGTTTTGGGTCCACTGAAGCTTTCTTT.